A single T cell receptor (beta chain) is shown here with its context. These data originate in a study of T cell responses to AZD1222 COVID-19 vaccine. Clones were read by immunoSEQ multiplex PCR, and TCRdb kept only the in-frame ones, dropping some. Altogether more than 95,000 clones are present, about nine tenths being singletons, with the ten largest covering 18%. Germline values: CDR1 WSHSY, CDR2 SAAADI. The CDR3 has 11 residues. V lost 6 bases to trimming and J lost 4 bases, with 6 bases between them. The sequence derives from an adult in good health. The genes are TRBV10-2 and TRBJ1-2; D is unclear. Sequenced here: peripheral blood, sampled on day 0 of AZD1222 vaccination. The CDR3 reads CASRDPYGYTF. The CDR3 DNA is TGCGCCAGCAGGGATCCCTATGGCTACACCTTC.